This note documents a single T cell receptor beta chain sequence. The data stem from a study of blood T cell repertoires in COVID-19. As for the study in general: Acute and convalescent COVID-19 specimens originated in the United States, Italy and Spain. PBMCs, B-cell-depleted T cells, or T cells were the source of the cDNA or gDNA that made up the material.

Sequencing used immunoSEQ multiplex PCR; TCRdb keeps in-frame clones, though not all of them. Of 110,000 or so clones in the sample, about 80% were seen once. J gave up 1 base and V 6 bases, and 8 bases lay outside the gene matches. Germline CDR1 reads MNHEY; CDR2 reads SVGAGI. This CDR3 has 15 residues. V is TRBV6-5 and J is TRBJ1-2; TRBD1 aligns across 7 bases. The clonotype comes from a woman between 40 and 50 years old with acute or convalescent COVID-19. Sequencing was carried out using peripheral blood. CDR3 sequence: CASRTGDRFNYGYTF. The CDR3 bases are TGTGCCAGCAGAACAGGGGATCGCTTTAACTATGGCTACACCTTC.